What follows are 25 T cell receptor beta chains derived from one specimen sequenced in a study of cytomegalovirus exposure and HLA in healthy donors. PCR used 60 Vbeta primers and 13 Jbeta primers. TCRdb's copy holds only in-frame clones and misses some; the assay was immunoSEQ multiplex PCR. The sample records about 69,000 clones, 76% being singletons. The sequenced material came from PBMCs. The receptors derive from a man younger than 35 in good health and CMV-seronegative.

Only a few counts were recorded for this clone. The chain employs TRBV19 and TRBJ2-2; 9 positions match TRBD1. This CDR3 is built from 16 residues. Germline CDR1 is LNHDA and CDR2 is SQIVND (reference sequence). V was pared by 5 bases and J by 1 base, with 5 bases of the junction left unmatched. The CDR3 is CASSVQGARNTGELFF. The CDR3 DNA sequence: TGTGCCAGTAGTGTACAGGGGGCTAGGAACACCGGGGAGCTGTTTTTT.

The gene calls are TRBV2 and TRBJ1-1; TRBD1 agrees at 9 bases. CDR1 is SNHLY, CDR2 FYNNEI, per germline. There are 15 residues in the CDR3. Trimming at V came to 5 bases and at J to 1 base, leaving 5 bases not matched to a gene. The CDR3, as DNA: TGTGCCAGCAGTCCACAGGGGGCGAGGAACACTGAAGCTTTCTTT. It specifies CASSPQGARNTEAFF.

The chain joins TRBV5-8 to TRBJ1-2; maybe TRBD1 (5 bases). V was trimmed by 2 bases and J by 2 bases, leaving 10 bases between them. From germline, CDR1 is SGHTS and CDR2 YDEGEE. There are 14 residues in the CDR3. CDR3 nucleotide sequence: TGTGCCAGCAGCTTAGCAGGGCCAAACTATGGCTACACCTTC. As protein: CASSLAGPNYGYTF.

The chain is built from TRBV6-6 and TRBJ2-5, with TRBD1 identical over 10 bases. CDR1 is MNHNY and CDR2 is SVGAGI in the germline V gene (reference sequence). V shed 2 bases, J shed 4 bases, and the junction held 7 bases outside the gene matches. The CDR3 is made up of 16 amino acids. The CDR3 loop is CASSYIGDRGTETQYF. DNA of the CDR3: TGTGCCAGCAGTTACATAGGGGACAGGGGCACAGAGACCCAGTACTTC.

The chain employs TRBV6-6 and TRBJ2-7, with 12 bases matching TRBD2. The CDR3 has 14 amino acids. The germline V gene has CDR1 MNHNY and CDR2 SVGAGI (reference sequence). V shed 7 bases, J shed 5 bases, and the junction held 6 bases outside the gene matches. For the CDR3, the DNA is TGTGCCAGCACTCTAGCGGGGGGGCAGGACGAGCAGTACGTC. Translating gives CASTLAGGQDEQYV.

The chain joins TRBV11-2 to TRBJ2-3, with D possibly being TRBD2 (5 bases). Germline CDR1 SGHAT, CDR2 FQNNGV. This CDR3 has 15 residues. The V end was cut by 5 bases, the J end by 2 bases, with 14 bases between. CDR3: CASSRDYLITDTQYF. For the CDR3, the DNA is TGTGCCAGCAGCCGAGACTACCTAATCACAGATACGCAGTATTTT.

The chain links TRBV5-1 to TRBJ2-2; 7 nucleotides line up with TRBD1. Germline CDR1 is SGHRS and CDR2 is YFSETQ. V lost 4 bases to trimming and J lost 7 bases; unmatched junction nucleotides: 10. This CDR3 is 15 amino acids long. CDR3 amino acids: CASSATTGTGGELFF. Written as DNA, the CDR3 is TGCGCCAGCAGCGCGACGACAGGGACCGGCGGGGAGCTGTTTTTT.

This sequence joins TRBV11-3 and TRBJ2-2; a possible D gene is TRBD2 (5 bases). Per the germline V gene, CDR1 is SGHNT and CDR2 is YENEEA. Trimming took 3 bases from V and 4 from J, leaving 6 bases between them. The CDR3 loop spans 13 amino acids. The chain's CDR3 is CASSFRGTGELFF. The CDR3 bases are TGTGCCAGCAGCTTTCGGGGCACCGGGGAGCTGTTTTTT.

DNA of the CDR3: TGTGCCAGCAGTTTAGGGACAGGGAATCAGCCCCAGCATTTT. Protein: CASSLGTGNQPQHF. The chain is built from TRBV28 and TRBJ1-5; 9 nucleotides match TRBD1. V lost 2 bases, J lost 4 bases, and 0 bases stayed unmatched. The CDR3 contains 14 residues. Germline CDR1 reads MDHEN; CDR2 reads SYDVKM.

The rearrangement joins TRBV7-8 to TRBJ1-1, with a possible D match to TRBD1 (5 bases). The CDR3 totals 14 residues. The V end was cut by 3 bases, the J end by 0 bases, with 8 bases between. CDR1 is SGHVS and CDR2 is FQNEAQ in the germline V gene. DNA of the CDR3: TGTGCCAGCAGCTTGACAGTCATGAACACTGAAGCTTTCTTT. It is translated as CASSLTVMNTEAFF.

This rearrangement joins TRBV19 to TRBJ1-6; weak D call: TRBD1 (6 bases). The CDR3 runs 14 residues. The V gene lost 6 bases and the J gene lost 9 bases, with 15 bases spanning the gap. Germline loops: CDR1 LNHDA, CDR2 SQIVND (reference sequence). CDR3 in amino acids: CASRNQGRVSPLHF. The CDR3 region has the DNA TGTGCCAGTAGGAATCAGGGGAGGGTTTCACCCCTCCACTTT.

The rearrangement joins TRBV2 to TRBJ2-2; 7 bases line up with TRBD1. With 4 bases clipped from V and 4 bases from J, the junction kept 6 bases outside the gene matches. The CDR3 consists of 15 residues. Germline lookup yields CDR1 SNHLY and CDR2 FYNNEI. In DNA, the CDR3 is TGTGCCAGCAGTGGAGCGACAGGGACCACCGGGGAGCTGTTTTTT. Translating gives CASSGATGTTGELFF. The full variable domain, in which reference TRBV2 and TRBJ2-2 provide the parts outside the CDR3, is EPEVTQTPSHQVTQMGQEVILRCVPISNHLYFYWYRQILGQKVEFLVSFYNNEISEKSEIFDDQFSVERPDGSNFTLKIRSTKLEDSAMYFCASSGATGTTGELFFGEGSRLTVL.

V usage is TRBV11-2 and J usage is TRBJ1-2; possibly TRBD1 for D (6 bases). V was cut by 5 bases and J by 3 bases, with 10 bases left in between. Germline V gene sequence: CDR1 SGHAT, CDR2 FQNNGV. The CDR3 is 13 residues long. CDR3 DNA: TGTGCCAGCAGCGTCGGACAGCACTATGGCTACACCTTC. This translates into CASSVGQHYGYTF. Variable domain in full (rest from reference TRBV11-2 and TRBJ1-2): EAGVAQSPRYKIIEKRQSVAFWCNPISGHATLYWYQQILGQGPKLLIQFQNNGVVDDSQLPKDRFSAERLKGVDSTLKIQPAKLEDSAVYLCASSVGQHYGYTFGSGTRLTVV.

This clone has just a few counts. The gene calls are TRBV7-2 and TRBJ1-2, with a weak D call TRBD1 (6 bases). This CDR3 is built from 13 residues. Trimming took off 1 base at V and 4 bases at J, with 7 bases between the two ends. Germline V gene data show CDR1 as SGHTA and CDR2 as FQGNSA. The CDR3 DNA reads as TGTGCCAGCAGCTTAGGGGGGCTCTATGGCTACACCTTC. It translates to CASSLGGLYGYTF.

This rearrangement joins TRBV9 to TRBJ2-3; the match to TRBD2 covers 10 bases. The CDR3 has 17 residues. Trimming cost V 0 bases and J 3 bases; bases outside gene matches: 7. Germline lookup yields CDR1 SGDLS and CDR2 YYNGEE. The CDR3 DNA is TGTGCCAGCAGCGTAGTAAGCGGGGGGGGATGGACAGATACGCAGTATTTT. This encodes CASSVVSGGGWTDTQYF.

The chain joins TRBV6-5 to TRBJ2-7; TRBD1 matches 11 bases. After removal of 10 bases from V and 3 bases from J, the junction contained 5 bases not matched to a gene. Germline V gene lookup returns CDR1 MNHEY and CDR2 SVGAGI. CDR3 length equals 13 residues. For the CDR3, the DNA is TGTGCCACCAAGGGGACAGGGGGCTACGAGCAGTACTTC. Translation gives CATKGTGGYEQYF.

V is TRBV9 and J is TRBJ2-5; the match to TRBD1 covers 7 bases. The V gene end was trimmed by 4 bases and the J gene end by 1 base; junction bases not matched to a gene: 7. The length of the CDR3 is 15 residues. Germline CDR1 SGDLS, CDR2 YYNGEE. CDR3 protein: CASSTRTGRQETQYF. CDR3 sequence (DNA): TGTGCCAGCAGCACGCGGACAGGACGCCAAGAGACCCAGTACTTC. Supplemented by reference TRBV9 and TRBJ2-5, the full variable domain reads DSGVTQTPKHLITATGQRVTLRCSPRSGDLSVYWYQQSLDQGLQFLIQYYNGEERAKGNILERFSAQQFPDLHSELNLSSLELGDSALYFCASSTRTGRQETQYFGPGTRLLVL.

There are a few counts of this clone. The gene calls are TRBV7-3 and TRBJ2-1; TRBD2 matches at 12 bases. V shed 4 bases and J 5 bases; nucleotides not matched to a gene: 6. Per the germline V gene, CDR1 is SGHTA and CDR2 is FQGTGA. The CDR3 contains 16 residues. CDR3 sequence (DNA): TGTGCCAGCAGCTCCCCTAGCGGGGGGGTGCACAATGAGCAGTTCTTC. It encodes CASSSPSGGVHNEQFF. The entire variable domain, with the rest obtained from reference TRBV7-3 and TRBJ2-1, is as follows: GAGVSQTPSNKVTEKGKYVELRCDPISGHTALYWYRQSLGQGPEFLIYFQGTGAADDSGLPNDRFFAVRPEGSVSTLKIQRTERGDSAVYLCASSSPSGGVHNEQFFGPGTRLTVL.

This sequence joins TRBV4-3 and TRBJ1-2; no clear D gene. The germline V and J ends were trimmed by 4 bases and 1 base, with 10 bases remaining between them. The germline gives CDR1 LGHNA, CDR2 YSLEER. CDR3 length: 14 residues. The CDR3 is CASSPQPVNYGYTF. DNA of the CDR3: TGCGCCAGCAGCCCCCAACCGGTTAACTATGGCTACACCTTC.

The chain uses TRBV7-2 and TRBJ1-1; 11 bases are a match to TRBD1. This CDR3 spans 16 amino acids. CDR1 and CDR2 from the germline V gene are SGHTA and FQGNSA. Trimming removed 4 bases from V and 2 bases from J; junction bases left unmatched: 6. The CDR3 nucleotides read TGTGCCAGCAGCTCCCGGACAGGGGGCTTCAACACTGAAGCTTTCTTT. It specifies CASSSRTGGFNTEAFF.

This chain connects TRBV18 to TRBJ1-2; 9 positions match TRBD1. V trimming: 3 bases; J trimming: 6 bases; junction bases outside the gene matches: 5. This CDR3 has 14 amino acids. Germline CDR1 and CDR2: KGHSH and LQKENI. CDR3 sequence: CASSPGQGDHGYTF. As DNA, the CDR3 is TGTGCCAGCTCACCGGGACAGGGTGACCATGGCTACACCTTC. Using reference TRBV18 and TRBJ1-2 for the parts outside the CDR3, the full variable domain is NAGVMQNPRHLVRRRGQEARLRCSPMKGHSHVYWYRQLPEEGLKFMVYLQKENIIDESGMPKERFSAEFPKEGPSILRIQQVVRGDSAAYFCASSPGQGDHGYTFGSGTRLTVV.

This clone was found a few times. The chain is built from TRBV7-2 and TRBJ2-3, with 11 positions matching TRBD2. CDR1 and CDR2 (germline): SGHTA, FQGNSA. The CDR3 is made up of 16 amino acids. J was trimmed by 1 base and V by 4 bases; bases with no gene match: 4. The CDR3 DNA is TGTGCCAGCAGCTCCTTGACTAGCGGGGGCACAGATACGCAGTATTTT. Translation gives CASSSLTSGGTDTQYF. The full variable domain, with the rest looked up from reference TRBV7-2 and TRBJ2-3, is GAGVSQSPSNKVTEKGKDVELRCDPISGHTALYWYRQSLGQGLEFLIYFQGNSAPDKSGLPSDRFSAERTGGSVSTLTIQRTQQEDSAVYLCASSSLTSGGTDTQYFGPGTRLTVL.

The CDR3 DNA sequence: TGTGCCAGCAGCCAATTCAGCGAGCCCCAGCATTTT. Protein sequence: CASSQFSEPQHF. The chain uses TRBV21-1 and TRBJ1-5. TRBV21-1 is a pseudogene locus. This CDR3 comprises 12 residues.

DNA for the CDR3: TGTGCCAGCAGCCCACCTGGCAGGTCTCATCAGCCCCAGCATTTT. Protein product: CASSPPGRSHQPQHF. V and J are TRBV7-2 and TRBJ1-5; D remains unclear. Per germline, CDR1 SGHTA and CDR2 FQGNSA. The V gene lost 5 bases and the J gene lost 5 bases, with 16 bases spanning the gap. The length of the CDR3 is 15 residues.

The count of this clone is one. The chain is built from TRBV28 and TRBJ2-3; D unclear. V lost 2 bases to trimming and J lost 8 bases, with 5 bases between them. This CDR3 has 11 amino acids. Per the germline V gene, CDR1 is MDHEN and CDR2 is SYDVKM. CDR3 protein: CASSLQFTQYF. In DNA, the CDR3 is TGTGCCAGCAGTTTACAGTTTACGCAGTATTTT.